The source of this TCR beta chain is a study of blood T cell repertoires in COVID-19. In the study overall: Sites across the United States, Italy and Spain contributed samples from acute and convalescent COVID-19. The cDNA or gDNA used as material had been derived from T cells, B-cell-depleted T cells, or PBMCs.

Source study methods: Using reference gene primer amplification, nucleated cell counts were estimated. Measured with immunoSEQ multiplex PCR; TCRdb has only the in-frame clones, and not every one. The V and J calls and clone size are taken from that table; D and trimming were inferred from the DNA. The sample shows approximately 120,000 clones, around 85% of them seen only once. Sequencing was done on a sample of peripheral blood. This receptor was obtained from a human donor in a cohort sampled during active COVID-19.

CDR3 residues: CASSPRGQEKLFF. The CDR3 DNA reads TGTGCCAGCTCGCCGCGGGGTCAGGAAAAACTGTTTTTT. This sequence joins TRBV18 and TRBJ1-4; D gene uncertain. This CDR3 is 13 amino acids long. CDR1 and CDR2 (germline): KGHSH, LQKENI. V shed 6 bases and J shed 8 bases, with 13 bases lying between them.